These 21 T cell receptor beta chains originate from one sample sequenced in a study of T-cell memory formation after mild COVID-19. One entry per CDR3 protein results from TCRdb running MiXCR on the 5' RACE reads. Seen here are 300,000 to 400,000 distinct CDR3 sequences, 13% observed once, and the top ten hold about a fifth. The sample was PBMCs or a T cell subset sorted from them (not recorded which). These receptors all stem from a man between 18 and 35 years old who had mild COVID-19 (a few samples of this study predate the infection). Cell type and time point are not known.

This clonotype was found a few times. This chain joins TRBV15 and TRBJ1-1, with a possible D match to TRBD1 (6 bases). This CDR3 comprises 13 residues. Trimming took off 3 bases at V and 5 bases at J, with 10 bases between the two ends. Per germline, CDR1 LNHNV and CDR2 YYDKDF (reference sequence). CDR3 DNA: TGTGCCACCAGCAGCCCAGGGGAGACTGAAGCTTTCTTT. This translates into CATSSPGETEAFF.

A few counts support this clonotype. V and J are TRBV7-2 and TRBJ2-3; TRBD2 might be the D (5 bases). The CDR3 length is 16 residues. Germline values: CDR1 SGHTA, CDR2 FQGNSA. V was trimmed by 5 bases and J by 4 bases, leaving 19 bases between them. This chain's CDR3 is CASSPGKDLFADTQYF. DNA for the CDR3: TGTGCCAGCAGCCCCGGGAAGGACCTATTCGCAGATACGCAGTATTTT.

The J gene is TRBJ2-3, the V gene TRBV7-3, with TRBD2 matching over 8 bases. The CDR3 runs 17 residues. Germline CDR1 reads SGHTA; CDR2 reads FQGTGA. V lost 5 bases and J lost 4; bases outside the gene matches: 14. The CDR3 loop is CASSPGGGSGESDTQYF. The CDR3 DNA follows: TGTGCCAGCAGCCCCGGGGGAGGTAGCGGGGAGTCAGATACGCAGTATTTT.

The chain carries TRBV5-4 and TRBJ2-6, with D uncertain. The germline CDR1 and CDR2 sequences are SGHNT and YYREEE (reference sequence). The CDR3 has 15 residues. The V and J ends lost 6 bases and 2 bases respectively, with 12 bases between them. DNA of the CDR3: TGTGCCAGCATGTCCACCTTCCCTGGGGCCAACGTCCTGACTTTC. Amino acid sequence: CASMSTFPGANVLTF.

The CDR3 loop is CASSSVGSGAEAFF. DNA for the CDR3: TGTGCCAGCAGCTCTGTCGGCTCAGGGGCCGAAGCTTTCTTT. The chain combines TRBV5-6 with TRBJ1-1; the D gene is possibly TRBD1 (6 bases). The CDR3 contains 14 residues. V lost 3 bases and J 8 bases, leaving 17 bases between the germline ends. Germline assignment: CDR1 SGHDT and CDR2 YYEEEE. Full variable domain (rest looked up from reference TRBV5-6 and TRBJ1-1): DAGVTQSPTHLIKTRGQQVTLRCSPKSGHDTVSWYQQALGQGPQFIFQYYEEEERQRGNFPDRFSGHQFPNYSSELNVNALLLGDSALYLCASSSVGSGAEAFFGQGTRLTVV.

The genes are TRBV19 and TRBJ1-2; D ambiguous. This CDR3 is 13 amino acids long. With 6 bases removed from V and 3 bases from J, the gap between germline ends came to 11 bases. The germline CDR1 and CDR2 sequences are LNHDA and SQIVND (reference sequence). The CDR3 DNA sequence: TGTGCCAGTAGGGGCAGTCCTTACTATGGCTACACCTTC. Protein sequence: CASRGSPYYGYTF. Complete variable domain (other parts from reference TRBV19 and TRBJ1-2): DGGITQSPKYLFRKEGQNVTLSCEQNLNHDAMYWYRQDPGQGLRLIYYSQIVNDFQKGDIAEGYSVSREKKESFPLTVTSAQKNPTAFYLCASRGSPYYGYTFGSGTRLTVV.

This clonotype was picked up many times. In DNA, the CDR3 is TGTGCCAGCAGCACCAAGAGTAGCGGAAGCACCGGGGAGCTGTTTTTT. Translated: CASSTKSSGSTGELFF. The V call is TRBV5-4, the J call TRBJ2-2, with a tentative D call TRBD2 (6 bases). Between the trimmed V and J ends, which lost 4 bases and 4 bases, there was a span of 17 bases. Per germline, CDR1 SGHNT and CDR2 YYREEE (reference sequence). The CDR3 runs to 16 residues.

The CDR3 coding sequence is TGCGCCAGCAGCCAACTCCGGGCCAGGGCCAAAAACATTCAGTACTTC. Amino acids: CASSQLRARAKNIQYF. The J gene is TRBJ2-4, the V gene TRBV4-1, with no clear D. There are 16 residues in the CDR3. V was shortened by 2 bases and J by 1 base, with 12 bases between the two germline ends. The germline CDR1 and CDR2 sequences are MGHRA and YSYEKL.

The chain recombines TRBV6-6 with TRBJ1-2; perhaps TRBD1 as D (6 bases). The germline CDR1 and CDR2 sequences are MNHNY and SVGAGI (reference sequence). V shed 2 bases and J shed 8 bases, with 9 bases lying between them. The CDR3 spans 12 residues. The CDR3 region is CASSYRTAGYTF. The CDR3 DNA follows: TGTGCCAGCAGTTACAGGACAGCCGGCTACACCTTC.

The chain uses TRBV7-2 and TRBJ2-7; possibly TRBD2 for D (5 bases). V shed 2 bases and J shed 3 bases, with 8 bases lying between them. The CDR3 extends over 13 amino acids. CDR1 SGHTA and CDR2 FQGNSA come from the germline V gene. The CDR3 nucleotides read TGTGCCAGCAGCTTATTCGGGGTCTACGAGCAGTACTTC. This gives the protein CASSLFGVYEQYF.

A few counts support this clonotype. DNA for the CDR3: TGCAGTGCTAGGTTTCCGGGTGCGGGAAACATTCAGTACTTC. It is translated as CSARFPGAGNIQYF. The chain joins TRBV20-1 to TRBJ2-4; TRBD2 is a possible D gene (5 bases). The length of the CDR3 is 14 residues. Trimming stripped 3 bases from V and 6 bases from J, with 15 bases between. Germline V gene sequence: CDR1 DFQATT, CDR2 SNEGSKA (reference sequence).

The J gene is TRBJ2-3, the V gene TRBV6-2 or TRBV6-3, with D possibly TRBD1 on 6 matching bases. From germline, CDR1 is MNHEY and CDR2 SVGEGT. With 8 bases removed from V and 9 bases from J, the gap between germline ends came to 12 bases. The CDR3 spans 11 residues. CDR3 DNA: TGTGCCAGCTCTCCGGGACAAACGCAGTATTTT. Protein product: CASSPGQTQYF.

This chain joins TRBV20-1 and TRBJ2-1; 7 positions match TRBD2. The CDR3 has 13 amino acids. Germline V gene data show CDR1 as DFQATT and CDR2 as SNEGSKA (reference sequence). V was clipped by 6 bases and J by 2 bases; unmatched bases: 4. For the CDR3, the DNA is TGCAGTGCAGAACTAGCGACCTACAATGAGCAGTTCTTC. Its translation is CSAELATYNEQFF.

V gene TRBV20-1 combines with J gene TRBJ1-2; a possible D gene is TRBD1 (5 bases). Germline V gives CDR1 DFQATT, CDR2 SNEGSKA (reference sequence). CDR3 length: 12 amino acids. The V and J ends lost 2 bases and 4 bases respectively, with 8 bases between them. The CDR3 loop reads CSARWGGYGYTF. The CDR3 nucleotides are TGCAGTGCTAGATGGGGGGGCTATGGCTACACCTTC.

The J gene is TRBJ2-3, the V gene TRBV29-1; 7 bases are a match to TRBD1. The germline V gene has CDR1 SQVTM and CDR2 ANQGSEA. The CDR3 has 13 amino acids. Trimming at V came to 7 bases and at J to 1 base, leaving 5 bases not matched to a gene. This CDR3 reads CSEGAARTDTQYF. The CDR3 DNA reads as TGCAGCGAGGGGGCAGCGCGCACAGATACGCAGTATTTT.

The chain links TRBV5-1 to TRBJ2-5; 13 bases map to TRBD2. The CDR3 extends over 17 amino acids. The V segment lost 2 bases and the J segment 2 bases; nucleotides outside the gene matches: 6. The germline CDR1 and CDR2 sequences are SGHRS and YFSETQ. CDR3 sequence (DNA): TGCGCCAGCAGCTTAGGACTAGCGGGGGAAAGTCAAGAGACCCAGTACTTC. It is translated as CASSLGLAGESQETQYF.

A few counts support this clonotype. The rearrangement joins TRBV7-9 to TRBJ1-1; D uncertain. The CDR3 extends over 13 amino acids. Germline-derived CDR1 and CDR2 are SEHNR and FQNEAQ (reference sequence). Trimming pared 3 bases from V and 2 bases from J, leaving 7 bases between. CDR3 DNA sequence: TGTGCCAGCAGCTTTGTCCAAAACACTGAAGCTTTCTTT. Translating gives CASSFVQNTEAFF. The full variable domain, rest sourced from reference TRBV7-9 and TRBJ1-1, is DTGVSQNPRHKITKRGQNVTFRCDPISEHNRLYWYRQTLGQGPEFLTYFQNEAQLEKSRLLSDRFSAERPKGSFSTLEIQRTEQGDSAMYLCASSFVQNTEAFFGQGTRLTVV.

The chain recombines TRBV4-3 with TRBJ2-3, with 7 bases matching TRBD1. Germline CDR1 LGHNA, CDR2 YSLEER. The V segment lost 1 base and the J segment 0 bases; nucleotides outside the gene matches: 4. This CDR3 comprises 16 residues. The DNA of the CDR3 is TGCGCCAGCAGCCAAGTGGACAGGCTTAGCACAGATACGCAGTATTTT. This codes for CASSQVDRLSTDTQYF.

This clonotype showed up many times. The rearrangement joins TRBV20-1 to TRBJ2-5, with D unresolved. The CDR3 length is 13 residues. Trimming pared 6 bases from V and 7 bases from J, leaving 18 bases between. Germline V gene lookup returns CDR1 DFQATT and CDR2 SNEGSKA (reference sequence). The CDR3 region is CSASGSLGRTQYF. The CDR3 DNA reads as TGCAGTGCGAGTGGGTCGCTCGGGCGGACCCAGTACTTC.

This clonotype was observed at least ten times. In nucleotides, the CDR3 is TGCGCCAGCAGCCAAGATAATGGGGGGCGCGAGACCCAGTACTTC. Encoded protein: CASSQDNGGRETQYF. The genes are TRBV4-3 and TRBJ2-5; D is possibly TRBD1 or TRBD2 (6 bases each). The CDR3 totals 15 residues. V lost 0 bases, J lost 5 bases, and 13 bases lay in between. Germline-derived CDR1 and CDR2 are LGHNA and YSLEER.

V usage is TRBV15 and J usage is TRBJ2-1; tentative D call: TRBD2 (6 bases). Germline V gene data show CDR1 as LNHNV and CDR2 as YYDKDF (reference sequence). The CDR3 covers 16 residues. V was pared by 0 bases and J by 7 bases, with 16 bases between. The DNA of the CDR3 is TGTGCCACCAGCAGAGATCGAGTAGGAGGGACTAATGAGCAGTTCTTC. Its translation: CATSRDRVGGTNEQFF.